Following are 5 T cell receptor beta chains from one sample sequenced in a study of OX40 agonist ivuxolimab in advanced cancers. The library was prepared using the immunoSEQ multiplex PCR assay. TCRdb's version of the immuneACCESS table is confined to in-frame rearrangements and falls short of the full clone set. An unresolved V gene accounts for under half of the shortfall where checked; the remainder is of unknown origin. This sample holds 70,000 to 80,000 clones; under 95% were observed only once. 5% to 7% of the sample comes from the top ten. The specimen was CD4+ or CD8+ T cells sorted from blood, collected in a trial of the OX40 agonist ivuxolimab. All receptors come from an adult with an advanced solid tumor such as melanoma, head and neck, liver or kidney cancer.

This clone was counted once. The V gene is TRBV28, the J gene TRBJ1-5, with D tentatively TRBD1 (6 bases). CDR1 is MDHEN, CDR2 SYDVKM, per germline. V gave up 5 bases and J gave up 3 bases, with 11 bases separating them. The CDR3 extends over 14 amino acids. The CDR3 sequence is CASSVQGSNQPQHF. The CDR3 DNA reads TGTGCCAGCAGTGTCCAGGGGTCCAATCAGCCCCAGCATTTT.

The rearrangement uses TRBV27 and TRBJ1-5, with 7 bases lining up with TRBD1. Per the germline V gene, CDR1 is MNHEY and CDR2 is SMNVEV (reference sequence). This CDR3 has 12 amino acids. V gave up 5 bases and J gave up 15 bases; unmatched junction bases: 10. The CDR3 is CASSLDRAAWHF. CDR3 nucleotides: TGTGCCAGCAGTCTCGACAGGGCCGCGTGGCATTTT.

The rearrangement uses TRBV28 and TRBJ2-1, with unresolved D. The V end was cut by 3 bases, the J end by 7 bases, with 19 bases between. Looked up from germline, CDR1 is MDHEN and CDR2 is SYDVKM. This CDR3 is built from 16 residues. The CDR3 sequence is CASSFDGSDTHNEQFF. The CDR3 bases are TGTGCCAGCAGTTTTGATGGGTCAGACACCCATAATGAGCAGTTCTTC.

This sequence joins TRBV15 and TRBJ2-7, with D uncertain. The CDR3 consists of 12 residues. The germline V and J ends were trimmed by 5 bases and 7 bases, with 12 bases remaining between them. Per germline, CDR1 LNHNV and CDR2 YYDKDF (reference sequence). The CDR3 bases are TGTGCCACCAGCTCCGGGCCGTGGGAGCAGTACTTC. It codes for CATSSGPWEQYF.

The chain uses TRBV9 and TRBJ2-1, with 7 positions matching TRBD2. The CDR3 loop spans 15 amino acids. Germline V gene data show CDR1 as SGDLS and CDR2 as YYNGEE. After removal of 3 bases from V and 8 bases from J, the junction contained 11 bases not matched to a gene. The CDR3 region is CASSGRVAGVYEQFF. The CDR3 DNA follows: TGTGCCAGCAGCGGCCGCGTGGCGGGAGTCTATGAGCAGTTCTTC.